The entry that follows covers one T cell receptor beta chain sequence. Its specificity is not known. Sequenced by immunoSEQ multiplex PCR; TCRdb stores in-frame clones only, minus some. This table holds about 100,000 clones, 93% found once. These data originate in a study of T cell responses to AZD1222 COVID-19 vaccine. Broader study findings: Targeting of unmutated variant regions was reportedly seen in nearly half of spike-specific TCRs. There were mostly white British donors and more females than males, and clonal diversity was possibly underestimated.

The CDR3 totals 16 residues. Germline assignment: CDR1 SGHDT and CDR2 YYEEEE. Between the trimmed V and J ends, which lost 1 base and 0 bases, there was a span of 11 bases. The specimen comprised peripheral blood, sampled on day 0 of AZD1222 vaccination. The genes are TRBV5-6 and TRBJ2-1; no firm D call. The source is an adult in good health. The CDR3 DNA sequence: TGTGCCAGCAGCTTGTTTCAGGAAACCTCCTACAATGAGCAGTTCTTC. Protein: CASSLFQETSYNEQFF.